This is a list of T cell receptor beta chains from one sample in a study of shared clonotypes between healthy human individuals. Assay used: immunoSEQ multiplex PCR; TCRdb lists only in-frame clones, some missing. Here the sample spans approximately 530,000 clones, about 96% being singletons. The sequenced material came from naive CD4+ T cells sorted from blood. The receptors here all came from a woman under 40 in good health. Each CDR3 is given with its conserved first and last residue.

j_call v_call cdr3_aa
TRBJ1-2 TRBV19 CASSIDLGRPSSGYTF
TRBJ2-7 TRBV18 CASSPPTRGSYEQYF
TRBJ2-6 TRBV7-9 CASSLDRYSGANVLTF
TRBJ2-3 TRBV27 CASSIRARADTQYF
. TRBV11-2 CASSSLTGQGSYEQYF
TRBJ1-5 TRBV27 CASSFNRDQPQHF
TRBJ1-4 TRBV4-2 CASSQGQPTNEKLFF
TRBJ1-2 TRBV5-1 CASSEQTRRANYGYTF
TRBJ2-3 TRBV18 CASSPLRTSGTDTQYF
TRBJ2-1 TRBV7-3 CASSLGQGTYNEQFF
TRBJ1-5 TRBV5-1 CASSADSPNQPQHF
TRBJ2-5 TRBV27 CASSSSGQGAGETQYF
TRBJ2-6 TRBV5-4 CASQLSSGANVLTF
TRBJ1-4 TRBV19 CASSIRGLVATNEKLFF
TRBJ2-7 TRBV9 CASSVVVAGGKQYF
TRBJ2-7 TRBV5-1 CASSLVSAYEQYF
TRBJ2-2 TRBV7-8 CASSLARWASGTARNTGELFF
TRBJ1-4 TRBV28 CASSLVTTNEKLFF
TRBJ1-3 TRBV7-8 CASSPRGTGGNTIYF
TRBJ1-1 TRBV7-8 CASSLAVSGLNTEAFF
TRBJ1-2 TRBV18 CASSPGHQIYGYTF
TRBJ2-4 TRBV9 CASSERTGGVQYF
TRBJ2-1 TRBV7-9 CASSLAFAGLADEQFF
TRBJ2-7 TRBV6-1 CASSEASGPPYEQYF
TRBJ1-1 TRBV11-2 CASSFSGTGVGAFF
TRBJ2-3 TRBV9 CASSEGGETDTQYF
TRBJ2-5 TRBV6-1 CASSVVGSEETQYF
TRBJ2-7 TRBV5-1 CASSLSTDLTYEQYF
TRBJ2-3 TRBV30 CAWSSGLAGATQYF
TRBJ2-3 TRBV27 CASSTWTSGRLTDTQYF
TRBJ2-3 TRBV12-5 CASGLNSGISDTQYF
TRBJ2-1 TRBV19 CASKDSSYNEQFF
TRBJ2-2 TRBV18 CASSEGTGANTGELFF
TRBJ1-5 TRBV10-3 CASRGGDQPQHF
TRBJ1-4 TRBV6-5 CASSTGTGNEKLFF
TRBJ2-1 TRBV9 CASSVGGEQFF
TRBJ1-6 TRBV29-1 CSARFQPDSPLHF
TRBJ2-3 TRBV11-2 CASSLDRRTPPTDTQYF
TRBJ1-2 TRBV27 CASSPTPDSLYVDGYTF
TRBJ2-7 TRBV5-1 CASSARTEGAEQYF
TRBJ2-7 TRBV28 CASSLGQGLYEQYF
TRBJ1-2 TRBV7-2 CASSPSRLTGRYGYTF
TRBJ1-3 TRBV5-4 CASSIGAPGRNTIYF
TRBJ1-4 TRBV6-5 CASSYEAVVGEKLFF
TRBJ2-1 TRBV28 CASSFYKASYNEQFF
TRBJ2-5 TRBV23-1 CASSPGQALETQYF
TRBJ1-2 TRBV9 CASRGQGHTFPNYGYTF
TRBJ2-7 TRBV4-1 CASSQALARSSYEQYF